This paragraph reports one T cell receptor beta chain. V was pared by 2 bases and J by 9 bases, with 8 bases of the junction left unmatched. CDR1 and CDR2 (germline): MNHNS, SASEGT. The CDR3 length is 14 residues. This sample is drawn from a study of shared T cell receptors in the human thymus. Measured with immunoSEQ multiplex PCR; TCRdb has only the in-frame clones, and not every one. The data contain about 610,000 clones, approximately 88% of them seen just once; the ten biggest clones take up about 0.01%. These sequences were also reported in another study, on human thymus T cells. From that study: Thymus was obtained from resections taken during corrective heart surgery.

The clonotype originates from a boy in the first two years of life with a congenital heart defect. The chain is built from TRBV6-1 and TRBJ1-2; 8 nucleotides match TRBD1. Input material: thymocytes. The CDR3 protein is CASSERGRGPSYTF. The CDR3 DNA reads TGTGCCAGCAGTGAAAGGGGCAGGGGGCCAAGCTACACCTTC.